A single sample gave rise to the 15 T cell receptor beta chains below, sequenced in a study of OX40 agonist ivuxolimab in advanced cancers. Profiled with immunoSEQ multiplex PCR; TCRdb holds only in-frame clones, not every one. This table holds some 98,000 clones, about 86% found once. The sequenced sample was CD4+ or CD8+ T cells sorted from blood, obtained in a trial of the OX40 agonist ivuxolimab. These receptors all come from an adult with an advanced solid tumor such as melanoma, head and neck, liver or kidney cancer.

This chain connects TRBV11-2 to TRBJ2-5; TRBD1 is a possible D gene (6 bases). Germline values: CDR1 SGHAT, CDR2 FQNNGV. V was trimmed by 5 bases and J by 5 bases, leaving 12 bases between them. The CDR3 covers 13 residues. The CDR3, as DNA: TGTGCCAGCAGCGGTGAGAGGGGGGAGACCCAGTACTTC. This encodes CASSGERGETQYF. Full variable domain (outside the CDR3, taken from reference TRBV11-2 and TRBJ2-5): EAGVAQSPRYKIIEKRQSVAFWCNPISGHATLYWYQQILGQGPKLLIQFQNNGVVDDSQLPKDRFSAERLKGVDSTLKIQPAKLEDSAVYLCASSGERGETQYFGPGTRLLVL.

The CDR3 reads CASSQPGTGRGAFF. Written as DNA, the CDR3 is TGCGCCAGCAGTCAACCTGGGACAGGGCGGGGAGCTTTCTTT. The V and J genes are TRBV23-1 and TRBJ1-1, with 9 bases that match TRBD1. TRBV23-1 belongs to the ORF category, with a function that is uncertain. The V segment lost 2 bases and the J segment 10 bases; nucleotides outside the gene matches: 8. This CDR3 has 14 residues.

The CDR3 DNA reads as TGCGCCAGCAGCCAAGGAGGGGGGGTTCGGAACTACGAGCAGTACTTC. It translates to CASSQGGGVRNYEQYF. V and J are TRBV4-3 and TRBJ2-7, with D perhaps matching TRBD2 (7 bases). Germline V CDR1 and CDR2: LGHNA, YSLEER. V was pared by 1 base and J by 3 bases, with 16 bases between. This CDR3 is built from 16 residues.

The gene calls are TRBV5-1 and TRBJ1-6; TRBD1 might be the D (5 bases). Trimming took 4 bases from V and 5 from J, leaving 10 bases between them. Germline V gene sequence: CDR1 SGHRS, CDR2 YFSETQ. The CDR3 runs 14 residues. The CDR3 nucleotides read TGCGCCAGCAGCAGGTTAGGGGATAATTCACCCCTCCACTTT. Translated: CASSRLGDNSPLHF.

The chain couples TRBV6-6 to TRBJ1-1; the D gene is possibly TRBD1 (6 bases). From germline, CDR1 is MNHNY and CDR2 SVGAGI (reference sequence). With 2 bases removed from V and 4 bases from J, the gap between germline ends came to 17 bases. This CDR3 has 16 residues. The CDR3 nucleotides are TGTGCCAGCAGTTACGGAGGCGGGGGGCTCGGCACTGAAGCTTTCTTT. This gives the protein CASSYGGGGLGTEAFF.

The chain recombines TRBV10-3 with TRBJ1-1, with D tentatively TRBD1 (5 bases). The CDR3 has 13 residues. Germline assignment: CDR1 ENHRY and CDR2 SYGVKD. The CDR3 DNA is TGTGCGTCCCAGAGGGGAGGGAACACTGAAGCTTTCTTT. This sequence encodes CASQRGGNTEAFF.

This chain uses TRBV4-2 with TRBJ2-3; TRBD2 matches 13 bases. This CDR3 region has 18 residues. V was pared by 1 base and J by 3 bases, with 7 bases of the junction left unmatched. Germline V CDR1 and CDR2: LGHNA, YNFKEQ. The CDR3 sequence is CASSQAGLAGLGTDTQYF. As DNA, the CDR3 is TGTGCCAGCAGCCAAGCGGGACTAGCGGGGTTGGGGACAGATACGCAGTATTTT.

V is TRBV2 and J is TRBJ1-3; D ambiguous. The CDR3 is 16 amino acids. V dropped 0 bases and J dropped 2 bases, with 11 bases sitting between them. Germline V gene lookup returns CDR1 SNHLY and CDR2 FYNNEI. The CDR3 is CASSEARGRAGNTIYF. The CDR3, as DNA: TGTGCCAGCAGTGAAGCGCGGGGTAGAGCTGGAAACACCATATATTTT.

This clone was detected once. The rearrangement joins TRBV7-2 to TRBJ1-5; D is perhaps TRBD1 (6 bases). The CDR3 is 17 amino acids. V lost 5 bases and J 9 bases, leaving 26 bases between the germline ends. Germline assignment: CDR1 SGHTA and CDR2 FQGNSA. Here the CDR3 DNA reads TGTGCCAGCAGCCTACAATCCGGGACAAGGGGCGGTGGGCCCCAGCATTTT. This translates into CASSLQSGTRGGGPQHF.

V is TRBV7-2 and J is TRBJ1-5, with D maybe TRBD1 (5 bases). Between the trimmed V and J ends, which lost 1 base and 7 bases, there was a span of 14 bases. Germline V lookup: CDR1 SGHTA, CDR2 FQGNSA. This CDR3 has 15 residues. CDR3 loop: CASSLVAAGTQPQHF. The CDR3 DNA reads TGTGCCAGCAGCTTAGTTGCTGCAGGGACCCAGCCCCAGCATTTT.

J is TRBJ2-3 and V is TRBV6-1; tentatively, D is TRBD1 (6 bases). V lost 2 bases and J 2 bases, leaving 11 bases between the germline ends. CDR3 length: 15 amino acids. Germline loops: CDR1 MNHNS, CDR2 SASEGT. CDR3 loop: CASSEYDRHTDTQYF. In nucleotides, the CDR3 is TGTGCCAGCAGTGAATACGACAGGCACACAGATACGCAGTATTTT.

V is TRBV4-1 and J is TRBJ1-6; no firm D call. This CDR3 spans 16 amino acids. The germline CDR1 and CDR2 sequences are MGHRA and YSYEKL. V dropped 4 bases and J dropped 1 base, with 11 bases sitting between them. CDR3: CASSPAVGSYNSPLHF. The DNA for the CDR3 is TGCGCCAGCAGCCCTGCTGTGGGATCCTATAATTCACCCCTCCACTTT.

This chain uses TRBV5-4 with TRBJ2-3; 7 nucleotides line up with TRBD2. The germline CDR1 and CDR2 sequences are SGHNT and YYREEE (reference sequence). Germline trimming cut 0 bases from V and 2 bases from J; bases unmatched to any gene: 6. The CDR3 is made up of 16 amino acids. The CDR3 reads CASSLGGGHTTDTQYF. DNA for the CDR3: TGTGCCAGCAGCTTGGGCGGGGGTCATACCACAGATACGCAGTATTTT.

The V and J genes are TRBV4-3 and TRBJ2-6, with TRBD1 matching 8 bases. The CDR3 loop spans 19 amino acids. Germline CDR1 LGHNA, CDR2 YSLEER. J lost 0 bases, V lost 0 bases, and 7 bases had no gene match. The CDR3 sequence is CASSQDLGQGSSGANVLTF. CDR3 DNA sequence: TGCGCCAGCAGCCAAGATCTAGGACAGGGAAGCTCTGGGGCCAACGTCCTGACTTTC.

The chain links TRBV9 to TRBJ2-2, with 16 nucleotides matching TRBD2. CDR3 length: 19 amino acids. Germline V lookup: CDR1 SGDLS, CDR2 YYNGEE. The V segment lost 3 bases and the J segment 7 bases; nucleotides outside the gene matches: 12. CDR3 residues: CASSAPGLAGGRYSGELFF. The CDR3 bases are TGTGCCAGCAGCGCACCGGGACTAGCGGGGGGGCGTTATAGCGGGGAGCTGTTTTTT.